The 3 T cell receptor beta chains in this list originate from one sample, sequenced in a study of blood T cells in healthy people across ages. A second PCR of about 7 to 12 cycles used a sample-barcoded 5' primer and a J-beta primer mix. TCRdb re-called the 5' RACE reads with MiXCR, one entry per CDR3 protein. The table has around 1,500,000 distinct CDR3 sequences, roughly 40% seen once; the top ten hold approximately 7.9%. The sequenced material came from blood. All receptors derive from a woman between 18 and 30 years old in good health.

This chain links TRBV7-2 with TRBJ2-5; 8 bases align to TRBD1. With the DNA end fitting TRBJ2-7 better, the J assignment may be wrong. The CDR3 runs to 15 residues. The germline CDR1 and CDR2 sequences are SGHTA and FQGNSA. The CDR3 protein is CASSLGAGGWNEQYF. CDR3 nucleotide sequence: TGTGCCAGCAGCTTAGGGGCAGGGGGCTGGAACGAGCAGTACTTC.

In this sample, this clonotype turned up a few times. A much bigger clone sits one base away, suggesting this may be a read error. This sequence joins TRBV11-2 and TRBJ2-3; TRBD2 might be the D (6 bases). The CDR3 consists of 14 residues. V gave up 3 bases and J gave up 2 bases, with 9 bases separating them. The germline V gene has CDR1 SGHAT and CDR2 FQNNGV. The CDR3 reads CASSFAGPTDTQYF. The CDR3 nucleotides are TGTGCCAGCAGCTTCGCGGGGCCCACAGATACGCAGTATTTT.

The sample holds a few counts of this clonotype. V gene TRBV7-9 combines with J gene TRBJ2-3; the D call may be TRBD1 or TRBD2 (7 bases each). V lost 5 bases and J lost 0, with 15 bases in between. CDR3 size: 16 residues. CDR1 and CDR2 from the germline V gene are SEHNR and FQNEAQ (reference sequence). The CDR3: CASSPHRGGSTDTQYF. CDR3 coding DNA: TGTGCCAGCAGCCCTCACAGGGGAGGGAGCACAGATACGCAGTATTTT.